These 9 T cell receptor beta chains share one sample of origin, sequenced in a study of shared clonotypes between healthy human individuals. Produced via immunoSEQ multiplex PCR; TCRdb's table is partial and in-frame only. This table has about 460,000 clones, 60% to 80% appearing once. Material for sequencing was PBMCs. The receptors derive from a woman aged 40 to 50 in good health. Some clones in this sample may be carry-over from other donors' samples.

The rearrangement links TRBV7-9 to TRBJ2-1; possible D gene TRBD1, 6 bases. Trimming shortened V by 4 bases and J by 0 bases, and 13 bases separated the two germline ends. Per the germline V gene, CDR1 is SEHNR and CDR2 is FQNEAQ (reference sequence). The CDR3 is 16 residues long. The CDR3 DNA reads TGTGCCAGCAGCTCGATAACAGGGAGCTCCTACAATGAGCAGTTCTTC. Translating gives CASSSITGSSYNEQFF. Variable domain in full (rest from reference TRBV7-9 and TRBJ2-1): DTGVSQNPRHKITKRGQNVTFRCDPISEHNRLYWYRQTLGQGPEFLTYFQNEAQLEKSRLLSDRFSAERPKGSFSTLEIQRTEQGDSAMYLCASSSITGSSYNEQFFGPGTRLTVL.

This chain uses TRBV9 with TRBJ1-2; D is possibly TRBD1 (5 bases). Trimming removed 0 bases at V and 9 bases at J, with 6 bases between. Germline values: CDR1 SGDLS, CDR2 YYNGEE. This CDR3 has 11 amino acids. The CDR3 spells CASSVGGSYTF. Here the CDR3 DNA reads TGTGCCAGCAGCGTAGGGGGGAGCTACACCTTC. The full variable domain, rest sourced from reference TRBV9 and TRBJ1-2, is DSGVTQTPKHLITATGQRVTLRCSPRSGDLSVYWYQQSLDQGLQFLIQYYNGEERAKGNILERFSAQQFPDLHSELNLSSLELGDSALYFCASSVGGSYTFGSGTRLTVV.

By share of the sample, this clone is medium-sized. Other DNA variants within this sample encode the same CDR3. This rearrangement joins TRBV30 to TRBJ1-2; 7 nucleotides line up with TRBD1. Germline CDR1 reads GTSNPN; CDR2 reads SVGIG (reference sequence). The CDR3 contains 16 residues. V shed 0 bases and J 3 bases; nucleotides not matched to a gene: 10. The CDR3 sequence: CAWSVNPQGTHYGYTF. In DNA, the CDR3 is TGTGCCTGGAGTGTCAACCCACAGGGGACTCACTATGGCTACACCTTC.

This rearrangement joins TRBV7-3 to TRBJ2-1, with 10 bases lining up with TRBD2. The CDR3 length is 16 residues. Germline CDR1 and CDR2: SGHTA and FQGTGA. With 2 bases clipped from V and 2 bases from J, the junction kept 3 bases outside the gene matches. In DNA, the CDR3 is TGTGCCAGCAGCTTAGCCGGGACTAGCGCCTACAATGAGCAGTTCTTC. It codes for CASSLAGTSAYNEQFF.

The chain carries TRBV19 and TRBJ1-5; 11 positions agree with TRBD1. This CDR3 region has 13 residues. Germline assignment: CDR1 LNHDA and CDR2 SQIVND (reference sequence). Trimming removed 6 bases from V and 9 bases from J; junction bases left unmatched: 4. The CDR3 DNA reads TGTGCCAGTAGCCGGGACAGGGGGATGCCCCAGCATTTT. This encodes CASSRDRGMPQHF.

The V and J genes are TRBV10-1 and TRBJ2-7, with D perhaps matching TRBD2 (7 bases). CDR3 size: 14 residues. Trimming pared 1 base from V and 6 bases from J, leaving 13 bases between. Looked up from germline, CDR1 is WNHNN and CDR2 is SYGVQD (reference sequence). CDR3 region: CASSEYREGSEQYF. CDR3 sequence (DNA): TGCGCCAGCAGTGAGTACAGGGAGGGCTCCGAGCAGTACTTC.

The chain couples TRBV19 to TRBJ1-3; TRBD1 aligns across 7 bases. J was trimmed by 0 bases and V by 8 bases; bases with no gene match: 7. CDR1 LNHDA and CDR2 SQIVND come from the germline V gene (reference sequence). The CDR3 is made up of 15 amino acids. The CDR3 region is CASHLDRFSGNTIYF. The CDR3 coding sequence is TGTGCCAGTCACTTGGACAGGTTCTCTGGAAACACCATATATTTT.

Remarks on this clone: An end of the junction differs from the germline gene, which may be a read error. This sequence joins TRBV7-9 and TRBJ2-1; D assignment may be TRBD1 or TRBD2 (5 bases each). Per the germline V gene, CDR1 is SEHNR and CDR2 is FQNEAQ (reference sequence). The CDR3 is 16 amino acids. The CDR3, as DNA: TGTGTCAGCAGCCCCCCCAAAGGGACCTCCTACAATGAGCAGTTCTTC. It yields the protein CVSSPPKGTSYNEQFF.

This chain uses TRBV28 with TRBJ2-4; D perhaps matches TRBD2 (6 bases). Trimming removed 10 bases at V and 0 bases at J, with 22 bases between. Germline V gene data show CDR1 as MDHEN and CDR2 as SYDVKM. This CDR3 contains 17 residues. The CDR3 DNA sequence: TGTGCCACTTCATACCGGGACTCCATAATAGCCAAAAACATTCAGTACTTC. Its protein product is CATSYRDSIIAKNIQYF.